The clone carrying this TCR beta chain showed up just a few times. Its specificity is unknown. Healthy adults negative for HIV, lacking recent acute infections or vaccinations, served as donors. The data stem from a study of shared clonotypes between healthy human individuals. The study, taken as a whole, reports: Limitation of the genetic and exposure-history diversity represented came from the few donors. Shared across a handful of donors were roughly 4.8% of the naive CD4 clonotypes.

The authors distributed each subset's genomic DNA evenly over several immunoSEQ plates. Data came from immunoSEQ multiplex PCR; TCRdb stores just in-frame clones and leaves some out. The table includes about 1 million clones, around 76% detected once. Germline lookup yields CDR1 MNHNS and CDR2 SASEGT. The CDR3 length is 16 residues. The V and J ends lost 2 bases and 7 bases, in that order; junction bases with no gene match: 7. The chain has TRBV6-1 and TRBJ2-1; 11 bases map to TRBD1. Sequences were obtained from memory CD4+ T cells sorted from blood. The subset was: CD45RA-negative fraction. The TCR comes from a man between 18 and 35 years old in good health. CDR3 amino acids: CASSEPGTGGRNEQFF. The CDR3 DNA reads TGTGCCAGCAGTGAACCGGGGACAGGGGGTAGGAATGAGCAGTTCTTC.